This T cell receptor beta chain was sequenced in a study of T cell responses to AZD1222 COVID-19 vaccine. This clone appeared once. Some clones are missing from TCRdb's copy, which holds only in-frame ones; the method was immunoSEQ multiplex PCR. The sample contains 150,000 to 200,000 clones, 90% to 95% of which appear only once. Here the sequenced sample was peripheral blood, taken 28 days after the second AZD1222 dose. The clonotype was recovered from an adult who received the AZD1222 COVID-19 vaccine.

DNA of the CDR3: TGTGCCAGCAGCTTGGAAGGAAGCTCTGGAAACACCATATATTTT. The encoded protein is CASSLEGSSGNTIYF. The gene calls are TRBV5-4 and TRBJ1-3; no firm D call. This CDR3 has 15 residues. Trimming removed 0 bases at V and 0 bases at J, with 7 bases between. Germline loops: CDR1 SGHNT, CDR2 YYREEE (reference sequence).